This T cell receptor (beta chain) was recorded in a study of T cell responses to AZD1222 COVID-19 vaccine. Study overall: The analysis combined second doses at about 4 or about 12 weeks. Whole-study findings and limits: Samples come after the peak T cell response, not at day 14.

Here immunoSEQ multiplex PCR was the method, and the copy in TCRdb shows in-frame clones only, minus some. Of roughly 140,000 clones listed, 88% are singletons. Germline CDR1 and CDR2: SGHVS and FNYEAQ. The CDR3 is 11 residues long. Trimming removed 4 bases at V and 10 bases at J, with 8 bases between. On this clone itself: No antigen is known for it.

This clonotype was obtained from an adult in good health. Material: peripheral blood, obtained on day 0 of AZD1222 vaccination. The genes are TRBV7-6 and TRBJ2-1; TRBD1 might be the D (6 bases). In nucleotides, the CDR3 is TGTGCCAGCAGCTCTAGGGGGGAGCAGTTCTTC. Amino acids: CASSSRGEQFF.